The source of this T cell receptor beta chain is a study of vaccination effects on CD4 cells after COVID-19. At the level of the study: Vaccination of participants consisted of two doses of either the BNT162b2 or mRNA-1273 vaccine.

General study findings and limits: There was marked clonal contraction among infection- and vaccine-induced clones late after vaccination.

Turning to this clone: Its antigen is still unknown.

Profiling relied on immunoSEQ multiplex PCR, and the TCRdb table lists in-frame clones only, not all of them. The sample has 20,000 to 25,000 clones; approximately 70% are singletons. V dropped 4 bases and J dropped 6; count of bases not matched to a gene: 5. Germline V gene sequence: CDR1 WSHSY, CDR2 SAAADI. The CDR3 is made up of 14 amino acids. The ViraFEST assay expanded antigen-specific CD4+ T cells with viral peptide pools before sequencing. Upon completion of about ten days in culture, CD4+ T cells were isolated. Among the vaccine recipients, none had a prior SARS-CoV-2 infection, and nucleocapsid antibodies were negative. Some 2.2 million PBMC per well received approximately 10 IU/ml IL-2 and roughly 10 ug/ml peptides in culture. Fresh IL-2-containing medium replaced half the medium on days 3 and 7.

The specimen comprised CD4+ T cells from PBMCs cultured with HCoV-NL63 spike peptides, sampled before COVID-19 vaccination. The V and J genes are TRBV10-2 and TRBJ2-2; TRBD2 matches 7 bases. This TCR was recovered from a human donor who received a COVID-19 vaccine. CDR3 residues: CASSGLAWSGELFF. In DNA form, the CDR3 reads TGCGCCAGCAGTGGACTAGCTTGGTCCGGGGAGCTGTTTTTT.